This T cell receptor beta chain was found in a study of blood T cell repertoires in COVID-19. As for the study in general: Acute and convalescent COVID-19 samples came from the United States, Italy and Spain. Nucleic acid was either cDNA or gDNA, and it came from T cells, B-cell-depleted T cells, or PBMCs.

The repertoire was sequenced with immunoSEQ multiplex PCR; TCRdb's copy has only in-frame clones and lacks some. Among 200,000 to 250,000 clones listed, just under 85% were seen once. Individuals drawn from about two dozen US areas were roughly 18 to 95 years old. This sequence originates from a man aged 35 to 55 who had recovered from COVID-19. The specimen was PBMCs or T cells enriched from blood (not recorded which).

The CDR3 spells CAISATDNSPLHF. Here the CDR3 DNA reads TGTGCCATCAGTGCTACGGATAATTCACCCCTCCACTTT. This chain links TRBV10-3 with TRBJ1-6, with D unresolved. Trimming stripped 4 bases from V and 5 bases from J, with 6 bases between. The CDR3 is 13 amino acids. The germline gives CDR1 ENHRY, CDR2 SYGVKD.